One sample yielded the 25 T cell receptor beta chains listed below, sequenced in a study of blood T cells in healthy people across ages. Alongside a J-beta primer mix, a sample-barcoded 5' primer served in a second PCR lasting roughly 7 to 11 cycles. One entry per CDR3 protein, called by TCRdb with MiXCR from the 5' RACE reads. The profile shows about 720,000 distinct CDR3 sequences, roughly 20% of them singletons. Sequencing used blood. Receptor source: a man aged 65 to 79 in good health.

The J gene is TRBJ2-3, the V gene TRBV5-1; D is uncertain. V was trimmed by 5 bases and J by 2 bases, leaving 9 bases between them. This CDR3 contains 13 residues. CDR1 is SGHRS, CDR2 YFSETQ, per germline. CDR3 in DNA: TGCGCCAGCAGTCGGCTTCTCACAGATACGCAGTATTTT. It is translated as CASSRLLTDTQYF.

This clonotype appeared once. The V call is TRBV7-3, the J call TRBJ2-3; D unclear. CDR1 SGHTA and CDR2 FQGTGA come from the germline V gene. Trimming cost V 7 bases and J 4 bases, with 15 bases left between them. There are 14 residues in the CDR3. Written as DNA, the CDR3 is TGTGCCAGCACCAGAACGGGCAACTCAGATACGCAGTATTTT. It yields the protein CASTRTGNSDTQYF. Full variable domain (outside the CDR3, taken from reference TRBV7-3 and TRBJ2-3): GAGVSQTPSNKVTEKGKYVELRCDPISGHTALYWYRQSLGQGPEFLIYFQGTGAADDSGLPNDRFFAVRPEGSVSTLKIQRTERGDSAVYLCASTRTGNSDTQYFGPGTRLTVL.

This chain links TRBV5-5 with TRBJ2-3; no clear D. The V gene lost 4 bases and the J gene lost 6 bases, with 12 bases spanning the gap. Germline CDR1 reads SGHKS; CDR2 reads YYEKEE (reference sequence). The CDR3 is made up of 13 amino acids. CDR3 DNA: TGTGCCAGCAGCGGAATAGTAAGGGATACGCAGTATTTT. Protein: CASSGIVRDTQYF.

There are a few counts of this clonotype. This sequence joins TRBV7-6 and TRBJ2-3; D is uncertain. V lost 2 bases and J lost 5, with 11 bases in between. The V gene's germline CDR1 is SGHVS and CDR2 FNYEAQ. CDR3 length: 14 amino acids. CDR3 sequence reads: CASSLPARLDTQYF. CDR3 nucleotides: TGTGCCAGCAGCTTACCTGCCCGCTTAGATACGCAGTATTTT.

The rearrangement joins TRBV19 to TRBJ2-5, with 7 bases matching TRBD2. Judging by the DNA end, TRBJ2-1 fits better; the J call may be wrong. The length of the CDR3 is 16 residues. Germline CDR1 is LNHDA and CDR2 is SQIVND (reference sequence). The CDR3 sequence is CASSIRTSEENHEQFF. CDR3 in DNA: TGTGCCAGTAGTATCCGTACTAGCGAGGAGAACCATGAGCAGTTCTTC.

The chain is built from TRBV12-3 or TRBV12-4 and TRBJ1-2, with 7 bases lining up with TRBD1. CDR3 length: 15 amino acids. Trimming removed 4 bases from V and 8 bases from J; junction bases left unmatched: 13. CDR3 DNA sequence: TGTGCCAGCAGTTCCTGGGAGCACAGGGGAATGGGCTACACCTTC. Translated, it gives CASSSWEHRGMGYTF.

The chain employs TRBV30 and TRBJ2-3; 8 bases line up with TRBD2. Germline V lookup: CDR1 GTSNPN, CDR2 SVGIG (reference sequence). There are 15 residues in the CDR3. V shed 3 bases, J shed 9 bases, and the junction held 14 bases outside the gene matches. The CDR3 protein is CAWSVRSGSGGTQYF. The CDR3, as DNA: TGTGCCTGGAGCGTCCGGAGCGGGAGCGGTGGAACGCAGTATTTT.

This clonotype was seen a handful of times. This chain joins TRBV5-1 and TRBJ2-5; TRBD1 matches 7 bases. The last part of the DNA fits TRBJ2-1 better; the J call may be wrong. CDR1 SGHRS and CDR2 YFSETQ come from the germline V gene. The CDR3 is made up of 16 amino acids. This CDR3 is CASSLPLKDRANEQFF. CDR3 nucleotide sequence: TGCGCCAGCAGCTTACCCTTAAAAGACAGGGCTAATGAGCAGTTCTTC.

This clonotype occurred a few times. The chain links TRBV4-2 to TRBJ1-2; unclear D gene. Germline CDR1 is LGHNA and CDR2 is YNFKEQ. V dropped 0 bases and J dropped 4 bases, with 18 bases sitting between them. This CDR3 contains 17 residues. Written as DNA, the CDR3 is TGTGCCAGCAGCCAAGACGGTGGTAGGGCGAAAGTCTATGGCTACACCTTC. This encodes CASSQDGGRAKVYGYTF.

The genes are TRBV5-1 and TRBJ2-5; 8 bases match TRBD2. The end of the DNA is better explained by TRBJ2-1, so the J call may be wrong. Germline values: CDR1 SGHRS, CDR2 YFSETQ. The CDR3 length is 15 residues. CDR3 amino acids: CASSLSIGRGDEQFF. The CDR3 DNA follows: TGCGCCAGCAGCTTGTCGATCGGGAGGGGCGATGAGCAGTTCTTC.

The CDR3 region has the DNA TGCAGTGCTAGAGATCGAGGGCCCCTCGGGCAGTTCTTC. The encoded protein is CSARDRGPLGQFF. The chain has TRBV20-1 and TRBJ2-1; D is perhaps TRBD2 (5 bases). Germline assignment: CDR1 DFQATT and CDR2 SNEGSKA (reference sequence). The CDR3 runs to 13 residues. V was trimmed by 0 bases and J by 12 bases, leaving 15 bases between them.

The rearrangement links TRBV19 to TRBJ2-3; either TRBD1 or TRBD2 may fit D (6 bases each). From germline, CDR1 is LNHDA and CDR2 SQIVND (reference sequence). V lost 5 bases to trimming and J lost 2 bases, with 14 bases between them. The CDR3 covers 15 residues. The CDR3 region is CASSDRRANTDTQYF. CDR3 in DNA: TGTGCCAGTAGTGACAGGAGGGCCAACACAGATACGCAGTATTTT.

The rearrangement uses TRBV28 and TRBJ2-3; D is possibly TRBD2 (5 bases). The length of the CDR3 is 13 residues. The V gene lost 6 bases and the J gene lost 7 bases, with 14 bases spanning the gap. Looked up from germline, CDR1 is MDHEN and CDR2 is SYDVKM. CDR3 sequence reads: CASSPLIGNTQYF. The CDR3 DNA sequence: TGTGCCAGCAGCCCCTTAATCGGGAATACGCAGTATTTT.

This clonotype was seen more than once but under ten times. The genes are TRBV27 and TRBJ2-3; weak D call: TRBD1 (5 bases). The DNA end favors TRBJ1-5, so the J call may be wrong. Germline V gene data show CDR1 as MNHEY and CDR2 as SMNVEV (reference sequence). The CDR3 length is 12 residues. The chain's CDR3 is CASTTGEEAQHF. The DNA of the CDR3 is TGTGCCAGCACTACGGGGGAGGAGGCGCAGCATTTT.

The table lists this clonotype with many counts. The rearrangement joins TRBV11-2 to TRBJ2-1, with 8 positions matching TRBD1. Germline CDR1 is SGHAT and CDR2 is FQNNGV. With V trimmed by 5 bases and J by 1 base, 4 bases remained unmatched. This CDR3 is 15 amino acids long. CDR3 DNA: TGTGCCAGCAGCCCGGACAGGGCTTCCTACAATGAGCAGTTCTTC. Its protein is CASSPDRASYNEQFF.

V is TRBV28 and J is TRBJ2-5, with 12 bases fitting TRBD2. CDR1 and CDR2 from the germline V gene are MDHEN and SYDVKM. This CDR3 is built from 16 residues. V dropped 5 bases and J dropped 3; count of bases not matched to a gene: 7. This CDR3 reads CASSAWTSGVEETQYF. The CDR3, as DNA: TGTGCCAGCAGTGCCTGGACTAGCGGGGTAGAAGAGACCCAGTACTTC.

This sequence joins TRBV11-3 and TRBJ1-3, with TRBD1 as a possible D gene (5 bases). Germline V gene sequence: CDR1 SGHNT, CDR2 YENEEA. CDR3 size: 16 residues. The V end was cut by 5 bases, the J end by 4 bases, with 18 bases between. This CDR3 is CASSPTGTRAGNTIYF. DNA for the CDR3: TGTGCCAGCAGCCCAACCGGGACGCGCGCAGGAAACACCATATATTTT.

As concerns this clonotype: A junction end diverges from the germline sequence, so it may reflect a read error. J is TRBJ2-7 and V is TRBV3-1; D unresolved. CDR3 size: 13 residues. In germline, CDR1 is LGHDT, CDR2 YNNKEL (reference sequence). The CDR3 bases are TGTGCCAGCAGCCAAGGTCGAACCTACGAGCAGGACTTC. This sequence encodes CASSQGRTYEQDF.

This chain joins TRBV6-5 and TRBJ2-5; the D gene is possibly TRBD2 (6 bases). The germline V gene encodes CDR1 MNHEY and CDR2 SVGAGI. The CDR3 is 15 residues long. Trimming pared 5 bases from V and 1 base from J, leaving 14 bases between. The chain's CDR3 is CASSHVGGLQETQYF. Written as DNA, the CDR3 is TGTGCCAGCAGTCACGTCGGGGGACTCCAAGAGACCCAGTACTTC.

The chain employs TRBV13 and TRBJ2-3; 11 bases map to TRBD2. This CDR3 is 19 amino acids long. Germline V gene lookup returns CDR1 PRHDT and CDR2 FYEKMQ (reference sequence). J gave up 1 base and V 5 bases, and 14 bases lay outside the gene matches. The CDR3 nucleotides are TGTGCCAGCAGCCTATCGACTAGCGGGAAAGGCGGGGGCACAGATACGCAGTATTTT. As protein: CASSLSTSGKGGGTDTQYF.

This clonotype was counted at least ten times. The chain carries TRBV7-3 and TRBJ2-3; TRBD2 matches 9 bases. The CDR3 extends over 13 amino acids. Germline loops: CDR1 SGHTA, CDR2 FQGTGA. The trim removed 5 bases at V and 14 bases at J, leaving 11 bases unmatched. The CDR3 reads CASSPGTGLAAYF. CDR3 bases: TGTGCCAGCAGCCCCGGTACGGGACTAGCAGCGTATTTT.

This clonotype was recorded at least ten times. The genes are TRBV12-3 or TRBV12-4 and TRBJ2-5, with TRBD2 matching over 10 bases. CDR3 length: 16 amino acids. V lost 2 bases and J lost 4; bases outside the gene matches: 7. As DNA, the CDR3 is TGTGCCAGCAGTTTAAGAACTCGACTAGCGGGAGAGACCCAGTACTTC. This codes for CASSLRTRLAGETQYF.

For this clonotype: This may be a read error: a much more frequent sequence differs by one nucleotide. CDR3 loop: CSVGRTGYYNEQLF. DNA for the CDR3: TGCAGCGTTGGGAGGACAGGATACTACAATGAGCAGCTCTTC. The chain couples TRBV29-1 to TRBJ2-5, with 7 positions matching TRBD1. CDR3 length: 14 residues. Germline CDR1 SQVTM, CDR2 ANQGSEA.

As DNA, the CDR3 is TGCGCCAGCAGCATGACAAGCGATGCAACTAATGAAAAACTGTTTTTT. Amino acid sequence: CASSMTSDATNEKLFF. The chain uses TRBV5-1 and TRBJ1-4; D is ambiguous. Trimming took off 4 bases at V and 0 bases at J, with 13 bases between the two ends. The CDR3 consists of 16 residues. The germline gives CDR1 SGHRS, CDR2 YFSETQ.

The V call is TRBV7-9, the J call TRBJ2-3, with D perhaps matching TRBD1 (5 bases). Germline V gene data show CDR1 as SEHNR and CDR2 as FQNEAQ (reference sequence). V dropped 2 bases and J dropped 6 bases, with 9 bases sitting between them. The CDR3 has 13 residues. CDR3 sequence reads: CASSLKGADTQYF. Written as DNA, the CDR3 is TGTGCCAGCAGCTTAAAAGGGGCGGATACGCAGTATTTT.